This T cell receptor (beta chain) emerged from a study of cytomegalovirus exposure and HLA in healthy donors. The length of the CDR3 is 13 residues. The V end was cut by 10 bases, the J end by 5 bases, with 17 bases between. The germline CDR1 and CDR2 sequences are MDHEN and SYDVKM. Both 60 Vbeta primers and 13 Jbeta primers went into the PCR. Sequenced by immunoSEQ multiplex PCR; TCRdb stores in-frame clones only, minus some. Here the sample spans about 150,000 clones, roughly 80% being singletons. Findings and limits, study-wide: A previous analysis found most TCR beta V segments productive roughly 87% or roughly 30% of the time. The authors later found most CMV-associated TCR beta chains appeared HLA-restricted.

Comments on this clone: Its antigen is not identified.

Sequencing was performed on PBMCs. The receptor was derived from a male donor in good health and CMV-seronegative. The chain has TRBV28 and TRBJ1-2; possibly TRBD1 for D (5 bases). In DNA form, the CDR3 reads TGTGCCACCCGGGATCCGGGGGGTTATGGCTACACCTTC. Its translation is CATRDPGGYGYTF.